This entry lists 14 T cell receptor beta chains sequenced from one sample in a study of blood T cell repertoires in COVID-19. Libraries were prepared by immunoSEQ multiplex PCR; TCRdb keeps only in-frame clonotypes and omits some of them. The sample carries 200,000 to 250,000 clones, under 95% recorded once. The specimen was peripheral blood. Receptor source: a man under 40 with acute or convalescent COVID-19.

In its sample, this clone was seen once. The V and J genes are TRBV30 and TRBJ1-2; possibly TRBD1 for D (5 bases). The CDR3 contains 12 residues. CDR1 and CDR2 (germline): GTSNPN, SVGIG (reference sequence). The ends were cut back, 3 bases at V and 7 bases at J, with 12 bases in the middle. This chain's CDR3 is CAWRWDFFGYTF. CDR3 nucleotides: TGTGCCTGGAGATGGGACTTTTTTGGCTACACCTTC.

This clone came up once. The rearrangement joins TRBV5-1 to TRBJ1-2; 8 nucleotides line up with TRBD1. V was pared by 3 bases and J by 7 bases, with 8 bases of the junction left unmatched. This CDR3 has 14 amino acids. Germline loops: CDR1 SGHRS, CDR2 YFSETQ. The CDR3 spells CASSSDRGGFGYTF. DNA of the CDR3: TGCGCCAGCAGCTCTGACAGGGGAGGTTTTGGCTACACCTTC.

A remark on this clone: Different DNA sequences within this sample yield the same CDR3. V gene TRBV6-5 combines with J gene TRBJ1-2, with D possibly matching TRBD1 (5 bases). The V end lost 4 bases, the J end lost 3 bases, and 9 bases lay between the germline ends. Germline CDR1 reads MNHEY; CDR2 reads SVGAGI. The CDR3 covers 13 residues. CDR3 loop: CASSLRQYYGYTF. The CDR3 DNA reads TGTGCCAGCAGTTTGAGACAGTACTATGGCTACACCTTC.

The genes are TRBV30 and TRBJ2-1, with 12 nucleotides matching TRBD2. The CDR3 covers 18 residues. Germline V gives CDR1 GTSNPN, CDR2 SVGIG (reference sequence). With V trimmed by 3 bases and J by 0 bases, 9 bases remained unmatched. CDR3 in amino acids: CAWSLTSGGLGSYNEQFF. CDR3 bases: TGTGCCTGGAGCCTAACTAGCGGGGGGCTCGGCTCCTACAATGAGCAGTTCTTC.

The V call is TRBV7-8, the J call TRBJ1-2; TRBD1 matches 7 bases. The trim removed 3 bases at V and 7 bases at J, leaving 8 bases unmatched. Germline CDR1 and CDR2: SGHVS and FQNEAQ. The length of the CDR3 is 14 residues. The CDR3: CASSFNWQGVGYTF. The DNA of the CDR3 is TGTGCCAGCAGCTTTAACTGGCAGGGGGTTGGCTACACCTTC.

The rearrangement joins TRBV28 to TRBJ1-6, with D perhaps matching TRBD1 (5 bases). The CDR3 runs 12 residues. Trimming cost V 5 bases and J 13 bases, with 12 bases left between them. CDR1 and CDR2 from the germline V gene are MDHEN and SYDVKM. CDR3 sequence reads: CASSLRDLPLHF. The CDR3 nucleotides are TGTGCCAGCAGTCTCAGGGATTTGCCCCTCCACTTT.

The CDR3 sequence is CASLRGNSNQPQHF. CDR3 nucleotides: TGTGCCAGCCTACGGGGGAATAGCAATCAGCCCCAGCATTTT. The J gene is TRBJ1-5, the V gene TRBV28; the D gene is possibly TRBD1 (5 bases). Trimming removed 8 bases from V and 0 bases from J, with 11 bases in between. Germline CDR1 and CDR2: MDHEN and SYDVKM. The length of the CDR3 is 14 residues.

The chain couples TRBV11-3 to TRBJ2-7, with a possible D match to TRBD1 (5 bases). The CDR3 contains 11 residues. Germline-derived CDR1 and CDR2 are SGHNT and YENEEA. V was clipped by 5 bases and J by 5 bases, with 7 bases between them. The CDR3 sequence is CASSRGHEQYF. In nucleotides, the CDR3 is TGTGCCAGCAGCAGGGGTCACGAGCAGTACTTC.

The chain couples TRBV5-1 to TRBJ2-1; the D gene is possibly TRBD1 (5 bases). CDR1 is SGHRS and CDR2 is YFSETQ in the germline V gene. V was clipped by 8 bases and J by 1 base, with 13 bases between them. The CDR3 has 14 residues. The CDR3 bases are TGCGCCAGTTATCCAGGGTCTTCCTACAATGAGCAGTTCTTC. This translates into CASYPGSSYNEQFF.

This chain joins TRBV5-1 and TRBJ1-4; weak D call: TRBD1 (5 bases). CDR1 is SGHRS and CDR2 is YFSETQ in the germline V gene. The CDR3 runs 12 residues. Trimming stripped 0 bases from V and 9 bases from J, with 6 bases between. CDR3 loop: CASSLDRQKLFF. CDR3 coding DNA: TGCGCCAGCAGCTTGGACAGGCAAAAACTGTTTTTT.

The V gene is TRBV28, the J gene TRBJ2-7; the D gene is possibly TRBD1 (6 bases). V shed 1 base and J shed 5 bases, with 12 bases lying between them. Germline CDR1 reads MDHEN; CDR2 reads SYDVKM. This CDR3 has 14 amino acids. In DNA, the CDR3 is TGTGCCAGCAGTTTATCGGCAGGGGCCAACGAGCAGTACTTC. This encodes CASSLSAGANEQYF.

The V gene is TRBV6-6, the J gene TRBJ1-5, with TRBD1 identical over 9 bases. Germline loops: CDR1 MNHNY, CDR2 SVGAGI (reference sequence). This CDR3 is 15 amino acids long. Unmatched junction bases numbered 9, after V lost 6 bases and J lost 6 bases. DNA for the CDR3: TGTGCCAGCAGGGAGGGACAGGGAAGGAGTCAGCCCCAGCATTTT. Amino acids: CASREGQGRSQPQHF.

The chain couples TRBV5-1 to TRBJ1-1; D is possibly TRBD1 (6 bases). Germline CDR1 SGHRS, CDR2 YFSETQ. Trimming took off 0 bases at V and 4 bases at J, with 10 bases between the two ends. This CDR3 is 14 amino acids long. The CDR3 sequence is CASSLVGGGTEAFF. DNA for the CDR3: TGCGCCAGCAGCTTGGTAGGGGGTGGCACTGAAGCTTTCTTT.

CDR3 bases: TGTGCCAGCACCCCGTCGGGACAAGTCAATCAGCCCCAGCATTTT. Encoded protein: CASTPSGQVNQPQHF. The chain has TRBV6-6 and TRBJ1-5; a possible D gene is TRBD1 (6 bases). V was clipped by 7 bases and J by 3 bases, with 16 bases between them. The CDR3 contains 15 residues. CDR1 is MNHNY and CDR2 is SVGAGI in the germline V gene (reference sequence).